The source of this T cell receptor (beta chain) is a study of cytomegalovirus exposure and HLA in healthy donors. On the study more broadly: There were fewer than 500 genotyped donors. Of these, 81% fell in the genetic ancestry cluster associated with self-reported Caucasian donors. Points from the study as a whole: Most sequenced TCRs were rare (though some public TCRs occurred in many donors).

A word on this clone: What it recognizes is unknown.

PCR involved 60 Vbeta and 13 Jbeta primers. Assay: immunoSEQ multiplex PCR; the TCRdb copy retains only in-frame clones and omits some. The sample has about 59,000 clones, approximately 83% seen once. The CDR3 has 13 residues. Germline V gives CDR1 GTSNPN, CDR2 SVGIG (reference sequence). V was clipped by 4 bases and J by 0 bases, with 9 bases between them. The chain links TRBV30 to TRBJ1-1, with D possibly matching TRBD1 (6 bases). Sequences were obtained from PBMCs. The receptor comes from a human donor in good health. The CDR3 sequence is CAWKGQMNTEAFF. For the CDR3, the DNA is TGTGCCTGGAAAGGACAGATGAACACTGAAGCTTTCTTT. Filled out from reference TRBV30 and TRBJ1-1, the complete variable domain reads SQTIHQWPATLVQPVGSPLSLECTVEGTSNPNLYWYRQAAGRGLQLLFYSVGIGQISSEVPQNLSASRPQDRQFILSSKKLLLSDSGFYLCAWKGQMNTEAFFGQGTRLTVV.